Each of the 27 T cell receptor beta chains below was sequenced from the same sample in a study of technical replicates of blood from four donors. Sequencing used immunoSEQ multiplex PCR; TCRdb keeps in-frame clones, though not all of them. The sample lists about 66,000 clones, around 89% occurring once. Specimen: PBMCs. The receptors originated from a human donor in good health. Some clones in this sample may be carry-over from other donors' samples.

V usage is TRBV7-6 and J usage is TRBJ2-3; no firm D call. The CDR3 runs 15 residues. Per germline, CDR1 SGHVS and CDR2 FNYEAQ. V gave up 5 bases and J gave up 4 bases, with 16 bases separating them. As DNA, the CDR3 is TGTGCCAGCAGCCCCTTGGTCGGTGTTGCAGATACGCAGTATTTT. It codes for CASSPLVGVADTQYF.

The chain is built from TRBV7-8 and TRBJ2-3; 13 bases are a match to TRBD2. In germline, CDR1 is SGHVS, CDR2 FQNEAQ. Trimming cost V 3 bases and J 1 base; bases outside gene matches: 7. This CDR3 contains 18 residues. The CDR3 DNA sequence: TGTGCCAGCAGCTTTCTGGGACTAGCGGGGCGAGGCACAGATACGCAGTATTTT. As protein: CASSFLGLAGRGTDTQYF.

V is TRBV4-3 and J is TRBJ2-3; D possibly corresponds to TRBD1 (5 bases). The germline V and J ends were trimmed by 0 bases and 9 bases, with 16 bases remaining between them. This CDR3 is 15 amino acids long. Germline loops: CDR1 LGHNA, CDR2 YSLEER. The CDR3 sequence: CASSQEGQGPPTQYF. CDR3 coding DNA: TGCGCCAGCAGCCAAGAAGGGCAGGGCCCACCCACGCAGTATTTT.

The chain carries TRBV18 and TRBJ2-1; no reliable D call. V gave up 4 bases and J gave up 8 bases, with 6 bases separating them. CDR3 size: 11 residues. Germline lookup yields CDR1 KGHSH and CDR2 LQKENI. The CDR3 nucleotides read TGTGCCAGCTCACTTGGCTATGAGCAGTTCTTC. It yields the protein CASSLGYEQFF. Complete variable domain (other parts from reference TRBV18 and TRBJ2-1): NAGVMQNPRHLVRRRGQEARLRCSPMKGHSHVYWYRQLPEEGLKFMVYLQKENIIDESGMPKERFSAEFPKEGPSILRIQQVVRGDSAAYFCASSLGYEQFFGPGTRLTVL.

The rearrangement joins TRBV2 to TRBJ1-1, with TRBD1 as a possible D gene (6 bases). This CDR3 region has 12 residues. CDR1 is SNHLY and CDR2 is FYNNEI in the germline V gene. V was clipped by 6 bases and J by 7 bases, with 12 bases between them. CDR3 residues: CASSLGQIEAFF. In DNA, the CDR3 is TGTGCCAGCAGCCTTGGACAGATTGAAGCTTTCTTT.

This chain links TRBV11-3 with TRBJ2-3, with a weak D call TRBD1 (5 bases). The CDR3 runs to 17 residues. V gave up 1 base and J gave up 0 bases, with 14 bases separating them. In germline, CDR1 is SGHNT, CDR2 YENEEA. The chain's CDR3 is CASSLGDRFESTDTQYF. The CDR3 nucleotides are TGTGCCAGCAGCTTAGGTGACAGATTCGAAAGCACAGATACGCAGTATTTT.

This clone was counted a single time. V is TRBV6-5 and J is TRBJ1-1; 7 nucleotides match TRBD1. After removal of 6 bases from V and 3 bases from J, the junction contained 7 bases not matched to a gene. CDR1 MNHEY and CDR2 SVGAGI come from the germline V gene. The CDR3 spans 14 residues. The CDR3, as DNA: TGTGCCAGCAGATCCCGGGACAGTTACACTGAAGCTTTCTTT. Its protein product is CASRSRDSYTEAFF.

This clone was observed once. V is TRBV6-1 and J is TRBJ1-6; 7 nucleotides align to TRBD1. Germline V gene lookup returns CDR1 MNHNS and CDR2 SASEGT. The CDR3 is 15 amino acids. Losses at the gene ends were 2 bases for V and 7 bases for J; bases not matched to a gene: 5. The CDR3 here is CASSELGGRNSPLHF. In DNA, the CDR3 is TGTGCCAGCAGTGAACTAGGGGGCAGGAATTCACCCCTCCACTTT.

This clone was observed once. The rearrangement joins TRBV9 to TRBJ2-7; D perhaps matches TRBD1 (6 bases). This CDR3 is 13 amino acids long. The V end was cut by 6 bases, the J end by 1 base, with 11 bases between. CDR1 and CDR2 from the germline V gene are SGDLS and YYNGEE. CDR3 in amino acids: CASNPQGSYEQYF. The CDR3 DNA reads as TGTGCCAGCAACCCACAGGGTTCCTACGAGCAGTACTTC.

The V call is TRBV2, the J call TRBJ2-7; 7 nucleotides line up with TRBD1. CDR1 and CDR2 (germline): SNHLY, FYNNEI. The junction had 16 bases not matched to a gene; V was cut back by 4 bases and J by 4 bases. CDR3 length: 17 amino acids. CDR3 amino acids: CASSGGSRQGKPYEQYF. The DNA for the CDR3 is TGTGCCAGCAGTGGAGGCTCCCGACAGGGAAAGCCATACGAGCAGTACTTC.

This clone was counted a few times. The chain uses TRBV6-5 and TRBJ1-2, with a weak D call TRBD1 (6 bases). CDR1 is MNHEY and CDR2 is SVGAGI in the germline V gene. V lost 5 bases and J 5 bases, leaving 12 bases between the germline ends. This CDR3 is 13 amino acids long. Written as DNA, the CDR3 is TGTGCCAGCAGTCCCCAGGGGCGGTATGGCTACACCTTC. Protein: CASSPQGRYGYTF.

This chain uses TRBV11-2 with TRBJ2-7; 10 bases fit TRBD2. The ends lost 6 bases at V and 6 bases at J; junction bases unmatched: 14. The germline V gene has CDR1 SGHAT and CDR2 FQNNGV. The CDR3 spans 16 residues. The DNA of the CDR3 is TGTGCCAGCAGTTCGTTGAGCGGGAGGGCCTCAAGCGAGCAGTACTTC. It translates to CASSSLSGRASSEQYF.

The chain uses TRBV7-6 and TRBJ2-5, with 7 bases identical to TRBD1. Germline-derived CDR1 and CDR2 are SGHVS and FNYEAQ. The CDR3 has 18 amino acids. V was pared by 5 bases and J by 5 bases, with 20 bases of the junction left unmatched. In nucleotides, the CDR3 is TGTGCCAGCAGCACCCGAGCGTGGGGACAGCAGGAAGCGGAGACCCAGTACTTC. This sequence encodes CASSTRAWGQQEAETQYF.

V usage is TRBV11-3 and J usage is TRBJ2-1; D may be TRBD2 (6 bases). The CDR3 consists of 13 residues. The germline V and J ends were trimmed by 1 base and 5 bases, with 6 bases remaining between them. Per the germline V gene, CDR1 is SGHNT and CDR2 is YENEEA. This CDR3 reads CASSLGGDNEQFF. The CDR3 region has the DNA TGTGCCAGCAGCTTAGGGGGGGACAATGAGCAGTTCTTC.

This chain uses TRBV2 with TRBJ1-1; D may be TRBD1 (6 bases). Trimming cost V 6 bases and J 6 bases, with 11 bases left between them. Germline CDR1 reads SNHLY; CDR2 reads FYNNEI. The CDR3 covers 12 residues. This CDR3 reads CASRNRESEAFF. CDR3 sequence (DNA): TGTGCCAGCAGAAACAGGGAGTCTGAAGCTTTCTTT. The full variable domain, its missing parts supplied by reference TRBV2 and TRBJ1-1, is EPEVTQTPSHQVTQMGQEVILRCVPISNHLYFYWYRQILGQKVEFLVSFYNNEISEKSEIFDDQFSVERPDGSNFTLKIRSTKLEDSAMYFCASRNRESEAFFGQGTRLTVV.

The V and J genes are TRBV18 and TRBJ2-7; TRBD2 is a possible D gene (5 bases). This CDR3 is built from 13 residues. CDR1 and CDR2 from the germline V gene are KGHSH and LQKENI. Trimming stripped 5 bases from V and 3 bases from J, with 11 bases between. The DNA for the CDR3 is TGTGCCAGCTCAGACTATCTGGACTACGAGCAGTACTTC. It is translated as CASSDYLDYEQYF.

The gene calls are TRBV7-8 and TRBJ2-5, with D possibly TRBD2 on 5 matching bases. Trimming took off 7 bases at V and 5 bases at J, with 14 bases between the two ends. The germline gives CDR1 SGHVS, CDR2 FQNEAQ. The CDR3 loop spans 13 amino acids. The CDR3 coding sequence is TGTGCCAGCACCACCGGAGGCGTGGAGACCCAGTACTTC. Translating gives CASTTGGVETQYF.

This chain joins TRBV10-3 and TRBJ2-6, with no clear D. The CDR3 spans 23 residues. Germline V gene sequence: CDR1 ENHRY, CDR2 SYGVKD. The germline V and J ends were trimmed by 4 bases and 0 bases, with 31 bases remaining between them. The DNA of the CDR3 is TGTGCCATCAGTGGCCAAGGCGTGCCAGTGAAAGACGATAGCTACTCTGGGGCCAACGTCCTGACTTTC. Residues: CAISGQGVPVKDDSYSGANVLTF.

This chain links TRBV29-1 with TRBJ2-5; D gene uncertain. This CDR3 region has 14 residues. V lost 0 bases and J 4 bases, leaving 12 bases between the germline ends. CDR1 and CDR2 from the germline V gene are SQVTM and ANQGSEA. The CDR3 loop reads CSVEDSPVRETQYF. The CDR3 nucleotides read TGCAGCGTTGAAGACTCTCCGGTTAGAGAGACCCAGTACTTC.

The rearrangement joins TRBV19 to TRBJ2-3, with TRBD2 matching over 8 bases. This CDR3 contains 13 residues. From germline, CDR1 is LNHDA and CDR2 SQIVND (reference sequence). The V segment lost 11 bases and the J segment 11 bases; nucleotides outside the gene matches: 15. CDR3 loop: CAELEAGDPKQYF. The CDR3 DNA follows: TGTGCCGAACTGGAAGCGGGGGATCCCAAGCAGTATTTT.

V is TRBV5-5 and J is TRBJ2-7; the D gene is possibly TRBD2 (5 bases). In germline, CDR1 is SGHKS, CDR2 YYEKEE (reference sequence). The CDR3 totals 11 residues. The V end was cut by 1 base, the J end by 7 bases, with 6 bases between. The CDR3 sequence: CASSLRGEQYF. DNA of the CDR3: TGTGCCAGCAGCTTGAGAGGGGAGCAGTACTTC. Full variable domain (outside the CDR3, taken from reference TRBV5-5 and TRBJ2-7): DAGVTQSPTHLIKTRGQQVTLRCSPISGHKSVSWYQQVLGQGPQFIFQYYEKEERGRGNFPDRFSARQFPNYSSELNVNALLLGDSALYLCASSLRGEQYFGPGTRLTVT.

The genes are TRBV19 and TRBJ2-5, with D possibly matching TRBD2 (5 bases). The V gene lost 4 bases and the J gene lost 6 bases, with 21 bases spanning the gap. From germline, CDR1 is LNHDA and CDR2 SQIVND (reference sequence). The CDR3 has 16 residues. The CDR3 loop reads CASSKDGWGDGKTQYF. The CDR3 DNA is TGTGCCAGTAGTAAAGACGGTTGGGGAGACGGGAAGACCCAGTACTTC.

The V call is TRBV5-1, the J call TRBJ2-3; D is perhaps TRBD1 (6 bases). Trimming left V 3 bases short and J 2 bases short, with 19 bases between. Germline CDR1 SGHRS, CDR2 YFSETQ. The CDR3 loop spans 17 amino acids. The CDR3 region has the DNA TGCGCCAGCAGCTCCGCGGTTGCACAGGGCCCCACAGATACGCAGTATTTT. It encodes CASSSAVAQGPTDTQYF.

The chain links TRBV14 to TRBJ1-1; no clear D gene. CDR3 size: 15 residues. Trimming cost V 4 bases and J 1 base, with 13 bases left between them. CDR1 is SGHDN, CDR2 FVKESK, per germline. The chain's CDR3 is CASSPLAGKNTEAFF. The CDR3 nucleotides read TGTGCCAGCAGCCCCCTAGCCGGCAAGAACACTGAAGCTTTCTTT. Drawing the rest from reference TRBV14 and TRBJ1-1, the complete variable domain is EAGVTQFPSHSVIEKGQTVTLRCDPISGHDNLYWYRRVMGKEIKFLLHFVKESKQDESGMPNNRFLAERTGGTYSTLKVQPAELEDSGVYFCASSPLAGKNTEAFFGQGTRLTVV.

About this clone itself: A read error may account for a junction end that differs from germline. The chain is built from TRBV5-6 and TRBJ1-1; possibly TRBD1 for D (5 bases). The germline CDR1 and CDR2 sequences are SGHDT and YYEEEE. There are 15 residues in the CDR3. For the CDR3, the DNA is TGTGCCAGCAGTTTGGGGTGGGGCCTGAACACTGAAGCTTTCTTT. It is translated as CASSLGWGLNTEAFF.

This sequence joins TRBV30 and TRBJ2-7; 7 nucleotides agree with TRBD2. Germline V gene sequence: CDR1 GTSNPN, CDR2 SVGIG (reference sequence). This CDR3 has 14 residues. V shed 0 bases, J shed 2 bases, and the junction held 4 bases outside the gene matches. CDR3 nucleotides: TGTGCCTGGAGTGTGGCGGGAGTGGCCTACGAGCAGTACTTC. This gives the protein CAWSVAGVAYEQYF.

The chain combines TRBV30 with TRBJ2-3, with TRBD2 matching over 9 bases. Unmatched junction bases numbered 5, after V lost 1 base and J lost 6 bases. Germline V gene sequence: CDR1 GTSNPN, CDR2 SVGIG (reference sequence). The CDR3 is 14 amino acids. The CDR3 loop is CAWSGLADSDTQYF. For the CDR3, the DNA is TGTGCCTGGAGTGGACTAGCGGACTCGGATACGCAGTATTTT.